Listed here are 14 T cell receptor beta chains from one sample, sequenced in a study of identical twins listed by TCRdb under 2016. The receptor library was made with 5' RACE. The instrument given in TCRdb is Illumina HiSeq 2000. TCRdb reprocessing: public reads trimmed at Q25 with fastp, clones called with MiXCR, in-frame beta chains kept. Each record represents a unique CDR3 protein, reported with the most common genes and DNA among its rows. Across this sample there are some 1,700,000 distinct CDR3 sequences, with more than 30% seen only once. The ten largest clones add up to roughly 0.3% of the sample. The sequencing sample was made of cord blood. The receptors were gathered from a newborn girl in good health.

The CDR3 loop reads CASSLGTALNTEAFF. The CDR3 coding sequence is TGTGCCAGCAGCTTAGGGACGGCCTTGAACACTGAAGCTTTCTTT. V usage is TRBV7-2 and J usage is TRBJ1-1; D gene ambiguous. The CDR3 consists of 15 residues. CDR1 is SGHTA, CDR2 FQGNSA, per germline. The V gene lost 1 base and the J gene lost 0 bases, with 9 bases spanning the gap.

V gene TRBV11-2 combines with J gene TRBJ1-5; 7 positions match TRBD1. The germline V gene has CDR1 SGHAT and CDR2 FQNNGV. J was trimmed by 7 bases and V by 5 bases; bases with no gene match: 5. The CDR3 has 13 amino acids. For the CDR3, the DNA is TGTGCCAGCAGCCCGGAGACAGGGCAGCCCCAGCATTTT. Translated, it gives CASSPETGQPQHF.

The V and J genes are TRBV7-2 and TRBJ1-4; D possibly corresponds to TRBD1 (5 bases). This CDR3 has 14 amino acids. V lost 3 bases, J lost 6 bases, and 11 bases lay in between. CDR1 and CDR2 (germline): SGHTA, FQGNSA. This CDR3 is CASSFSRGHEKLFF. The CDR3 nucleotides are TGTGCCAGCAGCTTTAGTCGGGGACATGAAAAACTGTTTTTT.

The sample holds many counts of this clonotype. V is TRBV2 and J is TRBJ2-3; tentative D call: TRBD2 (6 bases). Per the germline V gene, CDR1 is SNHLY and CDR2 is FYNNEI. This CDR3 is built from 15 residues. The V end was cut by 4 bases, the J end by 1 base, with 12 bases between. DNA for the CDR3: TGTGCCAGCAGTGGTGCGGGGATGGGCACAGATACGCAGTATTTT. It encodes CASSGAGMGTDTQYF.

This clonotype was observed once. This rearrangement joins TRBV20-1 to TRBJ2-1, with D unresolved. This CDR3 has 15 residues. V was cut by 1 base and J by 2 bases, with 12 bases left in between. The germline gives CDR1 DFQATT, CDR2 SNEGSKA (reference sequence). CDR3 region: CSARVTLSPYNEQFF. As DNA, the CDR3 is TGCAGTGCTAGAGTGACTCTCAGCCCCTACAATGAGCAGTTCTTC.

This chain's CDR3 is CASSVRGSGASSYNEQFF. The CDR3 coding sequence is TGTGCCAGCAGCGTAAGGGGTAGCGGGGCGAGCTCCTACAATGAGCAGTTCTTC. The chain uses TRBV9 and TRBJ2-1; 8 bases map to TRBD2. J lost 0 bases, V lost 1 base, and 9 bases had no gene match. Germline CDR1 and CDR2: SGDLS and YYNGEE. CDR3 length: 18 residues.

This clonotype was seen a few times. The junction shows a germline mismatch at one end, possibly a read error. CDR3 region: CASTLQGEGTEAFF. As DNA, the CDR3 is TGTGCCAGCACCTTACAGGGGGAGGGCACTGAAGCTTTCTTT. This sequence joins TRBV7-2 and TRBJ1-1; 8 bases are a match to TRBD1. CDR1 is SGHTA, CDR2 FQGNSA, per germline. CDR3 size: 14 residues.

This clonotype came up a few times. This chain connects TRBV27 to TRBJ1-6; the D is unclear. The CDR3 runs to 12 residues. Germline values: CDR1 MNHEY, CDR2 SMNVEV (reference sequence). V was shortened by 6 bases and J by 6 bases, with 6 bases between the two germline ends. CDR3 in DNA: TGTGCCAGCAGCGGCCCTAATTCACCCCTCCACTTT. Amino acids: CASSGPNSPLHF.

V usage is TRBV28 and J usage is TRBJ1-2; 7 positions agree with TRBD1. Germline assignment: CDR1 MDHEN and CDR2 SYDVKM. CDR3 length equals 16 residues. J lost 4 bases, V lost 1 base, and 9 bases had no gene match. The CDR3: CASSLSLTGEGYGYTF. DNA of the CDR3: TGTGCCAGCAGTTTATCCCTTACAGGGGAGGGCTATGGCTACACCTTC.

This clonotype was detected a few times. CDR3 loop: CASSALLGDQPQHF. In DNA form, the CDR3 reads TGTGCCAGCAGTGCCCTATTGGGGGATCAGCCCCAGCATTTT. This chain links TRBV27 with TRBJ1-5; a weak D match, TRBD1 (5 bases). The CDR3 has 14 amino acids. The germline gives CDR1 MNHEY, CDR2 SMNVEV (reference sequence). V was trimmed by 5 bases and J by 5 bases, leaving 13 bases between them.

The genes are TRBV30 and TRBJ1-6; 10 positions match TRBD1. The CDR3 length is 17 residues. The J segment lost 10 bases and the V segment lost 4 bases, leaving 16 bases of the junction unmatched. Germline V gives CDR1 GTSNPN, CDR2 SVGIG (reference sequence). The CDR3 sequence is CAWMCDRGLGILSPLHF. CDR3 nucleotides: TGTGCCTGGATGTGTGACAGGGGGCTAGGGATATTATCACCCCTCCACTTT. The full variable domain, in which reference TRBV30 and TRBJ1-6 provide the parts outside the CDR3, is SQTIHQWPATLVQPVGSPLSLECTVEGTSNPNLYWYRQAAGRGLQLLFYSVGIGQISSEVPQNLSASRPQDRQFILSSKKLLLSDSGFYLCAWMCDRGLGILSPLHFGNGTRLTVT.

The table lists this clonotype with a few counts. The chain links TRBV11-2 to TRBJ2-5; D call uncertain. The CDR3 has 12 residues. From germline, CDR1 is SGHAT and CDR2 FQNNGV. V lost 5 bases, J lost 4 bases, and 8 bases lay in between. The CDR3 region is CASSRTSETQYF. Written as DNA, the CDR3 is TGTGCCAGCAGCAGAACCTCAGAGACCCAGTACTTC.

To note about this clonotype: Relative to the germline gene, one junction end is altered; a read error may explain this. The gene calls are TRBV6-5 and TRBJ1-6, with unresolved D. Per the germline V gene, CDR1 is MNHEY and CDR2 is SVGAGI. This CDR3 has 17 amino acids. CDR3 amino acids: CAGSYSAGSSYNSPLHF. CDR3 nucleotide sequence: TGTGCCGGCAGTTACTCCGCGGGGAGCTCCTATAATTCACCCCTCCACTTT.

This clonotype was counted only a few times. The chain employs TRBV11-2 and TRBJ2-2, with D uncertain. Trimming removed 0 bases at V and 3 bases at J, with 8 bases between. CDR3 length equals 15 residues. Per the germline V gene, CDR1 is SGHAT and CDR2 is FQNNGV. In DNA, the CDR3 is TGTGCCAGCAGCTTAGAAGGGTTTCACACCGGGGAGCTGTTTTTT. Translating it yields CASSLEGFHTGELFF.